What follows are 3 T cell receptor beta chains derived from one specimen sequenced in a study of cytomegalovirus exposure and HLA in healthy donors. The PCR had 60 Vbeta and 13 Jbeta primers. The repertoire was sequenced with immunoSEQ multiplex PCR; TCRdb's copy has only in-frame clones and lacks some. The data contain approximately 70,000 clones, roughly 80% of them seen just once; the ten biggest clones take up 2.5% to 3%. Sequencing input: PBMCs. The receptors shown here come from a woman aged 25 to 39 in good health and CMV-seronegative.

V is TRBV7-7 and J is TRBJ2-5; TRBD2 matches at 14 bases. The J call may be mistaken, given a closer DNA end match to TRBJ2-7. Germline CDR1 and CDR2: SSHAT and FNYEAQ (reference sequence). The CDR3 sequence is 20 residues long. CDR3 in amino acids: CASSPWPGTSGGESSYEQYF. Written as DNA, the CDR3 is TGTGCCAGCAGCCCTTGGCCGGGGACTAGCGGGGGTGAGAGCTCCTACGAGCAGTACTTC.

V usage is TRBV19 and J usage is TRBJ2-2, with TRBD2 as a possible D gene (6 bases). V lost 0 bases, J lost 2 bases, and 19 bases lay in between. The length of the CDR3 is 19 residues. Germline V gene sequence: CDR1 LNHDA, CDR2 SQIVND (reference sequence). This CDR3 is CASSIDRAGRTFNTGELFF. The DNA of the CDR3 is TGTGCCAGTAGTATAGATCGGGCAGGGAGGACTTTCAACACCGGGGAGCTGTTTTTT.

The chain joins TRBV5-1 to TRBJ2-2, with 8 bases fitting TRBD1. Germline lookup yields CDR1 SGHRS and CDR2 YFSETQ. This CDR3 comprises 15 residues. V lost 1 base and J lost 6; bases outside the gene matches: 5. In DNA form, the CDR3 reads TGCGCCAGCAGCTTGTTACAGGGGGTTTCCGGGGAGCTGTTTTTT. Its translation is CASSLLQGVSGELFF.